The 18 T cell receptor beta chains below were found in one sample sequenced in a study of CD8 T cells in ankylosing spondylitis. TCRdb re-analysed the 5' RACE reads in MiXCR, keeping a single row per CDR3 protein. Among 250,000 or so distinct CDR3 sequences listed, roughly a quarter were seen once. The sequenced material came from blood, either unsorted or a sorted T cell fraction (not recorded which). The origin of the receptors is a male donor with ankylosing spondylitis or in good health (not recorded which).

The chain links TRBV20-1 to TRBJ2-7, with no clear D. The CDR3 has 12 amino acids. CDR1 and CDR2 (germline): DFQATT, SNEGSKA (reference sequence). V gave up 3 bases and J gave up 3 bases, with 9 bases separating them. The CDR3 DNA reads TGCAGTGCTAGCCGACGCTTCTACGAGCAGTACTTC. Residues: CSASRRFYEQYF.

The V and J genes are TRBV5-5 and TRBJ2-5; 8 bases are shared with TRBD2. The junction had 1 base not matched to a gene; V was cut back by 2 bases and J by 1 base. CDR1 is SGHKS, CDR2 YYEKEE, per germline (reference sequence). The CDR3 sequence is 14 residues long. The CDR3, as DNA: TGTGCCAGCAGCTTCCTAGCGGGCCAAGAGACCCAGTACTTC. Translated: CASSFLAGQETQYF.

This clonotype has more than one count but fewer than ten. The CDR3 bases are TGTGCCAGCTCCCACTTGACAATTCAAGAGACCCAGTACTTC. Translated: CASSHLTIQETQYF. The chain recombines TRBV18 with TRBJ2-5; no firm D call. V was shortened by 6 bases and J by 2 bases, with 13 bases between the two germline ends. Germline CDR1 KGHSH, CDR2 LQKENI. The length of the CDR3 is 14 residues.

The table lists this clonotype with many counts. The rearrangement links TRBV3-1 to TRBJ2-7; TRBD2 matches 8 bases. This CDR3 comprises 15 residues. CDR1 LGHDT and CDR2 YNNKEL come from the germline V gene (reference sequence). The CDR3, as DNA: TGTGCAAGCGGGCTAGCGGGTACCTTTTCCTACGAGCAGTACTTC. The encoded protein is CASGLAGTFSYEQYF.

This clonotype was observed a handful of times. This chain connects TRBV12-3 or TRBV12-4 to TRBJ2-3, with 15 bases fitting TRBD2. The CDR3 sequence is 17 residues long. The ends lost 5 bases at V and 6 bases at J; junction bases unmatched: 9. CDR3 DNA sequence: TGTGCCAGCAGTCGGACTAGCGGGGGGGCAATGGGGGATACGCAGTATTTT. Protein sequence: CASSRTSGGAMGDTQYF.

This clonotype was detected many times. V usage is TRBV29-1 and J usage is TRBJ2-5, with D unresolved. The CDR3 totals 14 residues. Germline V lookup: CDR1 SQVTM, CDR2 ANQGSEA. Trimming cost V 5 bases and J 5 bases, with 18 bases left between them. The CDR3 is CSVPGGPLWETQYF. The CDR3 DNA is TGCAGCGTTCCCGGCGGACCCCTCTGGGAGACCCAGTACTTC.

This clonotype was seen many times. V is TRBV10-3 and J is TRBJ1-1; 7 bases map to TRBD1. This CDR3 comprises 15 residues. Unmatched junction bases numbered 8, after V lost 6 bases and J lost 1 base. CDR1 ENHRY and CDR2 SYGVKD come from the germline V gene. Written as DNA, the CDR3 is TGTGCCATCAGCCTAGACAGGGTTGGGAACACTGAAGCTTTCTTT. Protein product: CAISLDRVGNTEAFF.

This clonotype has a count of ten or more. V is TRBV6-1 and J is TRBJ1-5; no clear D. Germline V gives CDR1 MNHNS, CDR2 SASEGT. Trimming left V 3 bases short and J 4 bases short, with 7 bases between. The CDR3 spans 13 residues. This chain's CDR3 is CASSETGNQPQHF. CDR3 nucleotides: TGTGCCAGCAGTGAGACGGGTAATCAGCCCCAGCATTTT.

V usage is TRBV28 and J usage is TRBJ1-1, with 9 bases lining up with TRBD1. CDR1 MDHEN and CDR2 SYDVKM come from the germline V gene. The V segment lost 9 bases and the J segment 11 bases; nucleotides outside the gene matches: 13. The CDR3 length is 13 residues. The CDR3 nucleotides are TGTGCCAGTAGGTCAACAGGGGGCGGGGAGGCTTTCTTT. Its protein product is CASRSTGGGEAFF.

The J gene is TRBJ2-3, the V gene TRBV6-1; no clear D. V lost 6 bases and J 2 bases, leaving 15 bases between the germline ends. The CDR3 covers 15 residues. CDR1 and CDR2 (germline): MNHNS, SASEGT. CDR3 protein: CASSVGNMYTDTQYF. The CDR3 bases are TGTGCCAGCAGCGTAGGGAACATGTACACAGATACGCAGTATTTT.

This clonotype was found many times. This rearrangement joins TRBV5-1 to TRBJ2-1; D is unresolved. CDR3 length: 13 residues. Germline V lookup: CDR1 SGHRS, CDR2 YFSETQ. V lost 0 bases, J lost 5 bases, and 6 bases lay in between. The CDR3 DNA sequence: TGCGCCAGCAGCTTGGCGGCGGACAATGAGCAGTTCTTC. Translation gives CASSLAADNEQFF.

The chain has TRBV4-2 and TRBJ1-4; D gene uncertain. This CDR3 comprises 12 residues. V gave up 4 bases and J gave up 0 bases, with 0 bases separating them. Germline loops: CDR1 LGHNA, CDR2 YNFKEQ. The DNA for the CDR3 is TGTGCCAGCAGCCCAACTAATGAAAAACTGTTTTTT. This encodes CASSPTNEKLFF.

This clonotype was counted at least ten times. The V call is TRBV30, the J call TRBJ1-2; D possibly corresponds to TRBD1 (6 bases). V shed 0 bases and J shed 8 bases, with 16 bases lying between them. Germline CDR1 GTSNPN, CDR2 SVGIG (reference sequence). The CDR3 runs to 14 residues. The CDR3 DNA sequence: TGTGCCTGGAGTGTAGGGGGACCCTTTGAAGGCTACACCTTC. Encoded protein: CAWSVGGPFEGYTF.

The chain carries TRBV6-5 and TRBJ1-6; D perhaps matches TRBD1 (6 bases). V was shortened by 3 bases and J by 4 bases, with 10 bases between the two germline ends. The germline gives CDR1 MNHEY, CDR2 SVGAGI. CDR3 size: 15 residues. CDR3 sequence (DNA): TGTGCCAGCAGTTATTCCGGGACATATAATTCACCCCTCCACTTT. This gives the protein CASSYSGTYNSPLHF.

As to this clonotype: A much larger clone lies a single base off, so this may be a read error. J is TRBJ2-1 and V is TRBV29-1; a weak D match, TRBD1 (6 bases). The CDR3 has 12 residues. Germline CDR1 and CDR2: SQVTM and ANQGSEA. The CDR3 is CSDRENYNEQLF. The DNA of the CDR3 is TGCAGCGACAGGGAAAATTACAATGAGCAGCTCTTC.

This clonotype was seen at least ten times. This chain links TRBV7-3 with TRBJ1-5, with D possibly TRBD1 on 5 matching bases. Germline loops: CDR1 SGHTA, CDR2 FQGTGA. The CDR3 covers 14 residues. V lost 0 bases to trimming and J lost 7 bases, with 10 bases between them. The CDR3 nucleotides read TGTGCCAGCAGCTTAACAGGGGCCGGGCAGCCCCAGCATTTT. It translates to CASSLTGAGQPQHF.

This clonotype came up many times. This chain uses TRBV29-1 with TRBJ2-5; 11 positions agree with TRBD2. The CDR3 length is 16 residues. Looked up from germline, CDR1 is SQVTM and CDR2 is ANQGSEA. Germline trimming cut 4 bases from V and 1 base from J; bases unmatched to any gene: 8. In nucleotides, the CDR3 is TGCAGCGTTGCTAAATCTAGCGGGGGGTTCCAAGAGACCCAGTACTTC. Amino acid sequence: CSVAKSSGGFQETQYF.

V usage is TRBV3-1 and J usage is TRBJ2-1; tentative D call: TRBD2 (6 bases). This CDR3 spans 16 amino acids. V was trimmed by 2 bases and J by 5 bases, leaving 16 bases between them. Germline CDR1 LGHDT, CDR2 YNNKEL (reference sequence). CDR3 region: CASSQILAGLDNEQFF. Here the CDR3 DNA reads TGTGCCAGCAGCCAAATACTAGCTGGTTTAGACAATGAGCAGTTCTTC.